The sequence of this T cell receptor (beta chain) was determined in a study of CD8 T cells in Susac syndrome. V lost 5 bases and J lost 2; bases outside the gene matches: 10. The CDR3 sequence is 16 residues long. Study conclusions and caveats: The study recognized that the number of individuals in its TCR sequencing and HLA analysis was relatively small.

TEMRA cells were FACS-enriched, while CD8+ and CD4+ T cells were negatively isolated. To note about this clonotype: Its target is unknown.

The RNA, about 0.45 to 1 ug, was put through reverse transcription using random hexamers. With immunoSEQ multiplex PCR, TCR beta CDR3 was amplified across 54 Vbeta and 13 Jbeta. TCRdb passed the immunoSEQ multiplex PCR reads through MiXCR, listing each CDR3 protein once. The profile shows some 130,000 distinct CDR3 sequences, 75% to 90% of them singletons. The sequencing input was CD8+ T cells from PBMCs. The chain joins TRBV12-3 or TRBV12-4 to TRBJ2-5; 8 nucleotides align to TRBD2. The source is a human donor with multiple sclerosis. The CDR3 is CASSERTSGPQETQYF. In DNA form, the CDR3 reads TGTGCCAGCAGTGAAAGAACTAGCGGCCCACAAGAGACCCAGTACTTC.